The clone carrying this TCR beta chain has more than one count but fewer than ten. Its antigen remains unknown. The germline CDR1 and CDR2 sequences are ENHRY and SYGVKD. Trimming removed 3 bases from V and 4 bases from J, with 6 bases in between. The CDR3 contains 12 residues. This entry is derived from a study of cytomegalovirus exposure and HLA in healthy donors. The overall study: One earlier analysis, a look at around 180 million T cells, found 117 million unique TCR beta sequences. General study results and limits: Presence/absence analyses assumed roughly uniform sequencing depth across donors. In most subjects, TCR beta sequences reportedly gave accurate predictions of HLA-A and HLA-B alleles.

A multiplex PCR was run with 60 Vbeta primers and 13 Jbeta primers. TCRdb keeps only in-frame clones here, not all; method: immunoSEQ multiplex PCR. The data hold 140,000 to 150,000 clones, with around 9.6% observed a single time. The sequenced sample was PBMCs. This receptor was identified in a male donor in good health and CMV-seronegative. The chain joins TRBV10-3 to TRBJ1-1; D uncertain. CDR3 sequence: CAISDSGTEAFF. CDR3 DNA sequence: TGTGCCATCAGTGACAGTGGCACTGAAGCTTTCTTT.